A selection of T cell receptor beta chains follows, all from one sample in a study of blood T cell repertoires in COVID-19. The protocol was immunoSEQ multiplex PCR, while the TCRdb copy is restricted to in-frame clones and leaves out a portion. The sample includes about 360,000 clones, 86% of them seen just once. Sequenced: peripheral blood. Receptors originate from a woman aged 55-70 years with COVID-19, enrolled during active disease. The CDR3 runs from the conserved cysteine through the conserved F or W. The order of the fields is CDR3 length, V gene, D gene, J gene, clone size, CDR3 DNA, CDR3 protein. D genes are given only for firm matches. Clone size, where shown, is once, few, many, or a class for clones that have expanded.

CDR3 length: 15
V gene: TRBV11-2
D gene: TRBD2
J gene: TRBJ2-3
clone size: NA
CDR3 DNA: TGTGCCAGCAGCGATCTAGCGGGGGTGGGAGATACGCAGTATTTT
CDR3 protein: CASSDLAGVGDTQYF

CDR3 length: 13
V gene: TRBV10-1
D gene: NA
J gene: TRBJ2-7
clone size: NA
CDR3 DNA: TGCGCCAGCAGCATCGAGTCTCGGTACGAGCAGTACTTC
CDR3 protein: CASSIESRYEQYF

CDR3 length: 15
V gene: TRBV5-4
D gene: TRBD1
J gene: TRBJ2-1
clone size: NA
CDR3 DNA: TGTGCCAGCAGCTTGGACAGGGGCGCGTACAATGAGCAGTTCTTC
CDR3 protein: CASSLDRGAYNEQFF

CDR3 length: 13
V gene: TRBV27
D gene: TRBD2
J gene: TRBJ2-7
clone size: NA
CDR3 DNA: TGTGCCAGCAGCCCCGGGAGGTTTTACGAGCAGTACTTC
CDR3 protein: CASSPGRFYEQYF

CDR3 length: 14
V gene: TRBV6-2/TRBV6-3
D gene: TRBD2
J gene: TRBJ2-5
clone size: NA
CDR3 DNA: TGTGCCAGCAGTTACCCGGGACTAGAAGAGACCCAGTACTTC
CDR3 protein: CASSYPGLEETQYF

CDR3 length: 16
V gene: TRBV29-1
D gene: TRBD1
J gene: TRBJ2-7
clone size: once
CDR3 DNA: TGCAGCGTTACCCTCACCGGGACAGGGATCTCCTACGAGCAGTACTTC
CDR3 protein: CSVTLTGTGISYEQYF

CDR3 length: 15
V gene: TRBV4-1
D gene: NA
J gene: TRBJ1-5
clone size: few
CDR3 DNA: TGCGCCAGCAGCCAACCTGGACATATTAATCAGCCCCAGCATTTT
CDR3 protein: CASSQPGHINQPQHF

CDR3 length: 15
V gene: TRBV5-1
D gene: TRBD2
J gene: TRBJ2-7
clone size: NA
CDR3 DNA: TGCGCCAGCAGCTTGGTGGGGGGAGGGCCCTACGAGCAGTACTTC
CDR3 protein: CASSLVGGGPYEQYF

CDR3 length: 14
V gene: TRBV5-5
D gene: NA
J gene: TRBJ1-1
clone size: NA
CDR3 DNA: TGTGCCACCCGAGGCCGGGAATCCAACACTGAAGCTTTCTTT
CDR3 protein: CATRGRESNTEAFF

CDR3 length: 16
V gene: TRBV11-3
D gene: NA
J gene: TRBJ2-4
clone size: NA
CDR3 DNA: TGTGCCAGCAGCGGTAGGGAGACTAGTTATAAAAACATTCAGTACTTC
CDR3 protein: CASSGRETSYKNIQYF

CDR3 length: 16
V gene: TRBV5-1
D gene: NA
J gene: TRBJ2-5
clone size: NA
CDR3 DNA: TGCGCCAGCAGCCAAGACGCGAGGGACAAACAAGAGACCCAGTACTTC
CDR3 protein: CASSQDARDKQETQYF

CDR3 length: 18
V gene: TRBV10-3
D gene: TRBD2
J gene: TRBJ2-1
clone size: few
CDR3 DNA: TGTGCCATCAGCGCGGGAAAGGCTAGCGGGGGGACCTTCGATGAGCAGTTCTTC
CDR3 protein: CAISAGKASGGTFDEQFF